This passage covers 28 T cell receptor beta chains from one sample sequenced in a study of CD8 T cells in Susac syndrome. Random hexamers were used to reverse transcribe the RNA input (0.5 to 1 ug). Via MiXCR, TCRdb re-called the immunoSEQ multiplex PCR reads, giving one row per CDR3 protein. The sample lists about 160,000 distinct CDR3 sequences, around 92% occurring once. The source material was CD4+ T cells from PBMCs. The receptors were sampled from a human donor in good health.

The chain combines TRBV6-5 with TRBJ1-5; D is ambiguous. In germline, CDR1 is MNHEY, CDR2 SVGAGI. V was cut by 0 bases and J by 4 bases, with 10 bases left in between. The length of the CDR3 is 15 residues. Here the CDR3 reads CASSYSGITNQPQHF. Written as DNA, the CDR3 is TGTGCCAGCAGTTACTCCGGGATAACTAATCAGCCCCAGCATTTT.

This clonotype turned up a few times. This chain links TRBV29-1 with TRBJ2-3, with D possibly being TRBD1 (5 bases). V was pared by 5 bases and J by 6 bases, with 9 bases between. CDR1 is SQVTM and CDR2 is ANQGSEA in the germline V gene. The CDR3 has 11 amino acids. The CDR3 reads CSVLRQDTQYF. CDR3 bases: TGCAGCGTTCTCAGACAGGATACGCAGTATTTT.

V usage is TRBV6-5 and J usage is TRBJ1-2; TRBD1 is a possible D gene (5 bases). V was shortened by 8 bases and J by 4 bases, with 8 bases between the two germline ends. The CDR3 is 11 residues long. Germline loops: CDR1 MNHEY, CDR2 SVGAGI. For the CDR3, the DNA is TGTGCCAGCGGAAGGGGCTATGGCTACACCTTC. It specifies CASGRGYGYTF.

This chain links TRBV7-8 with TRBJ2-5, with TRBD2 identical over 13 bases. The CDR3 totals 14 residues. Germline V gives CDR1 SGHVS, CDR2 FQNEAQ. The junction had 2 bases not matched to a gene; V was cut back by 5 bases and J by 5 bases. The CDR3 coding sequence is TGTGCCAGCAGCCGGGGACTAGCGGGGGAGACCCAGTACTTC. Its translation is CASSRGLAGETQYF.

The CDR3 sequence: CASSLQGGFYEQYF. The CDR3 DNA reads as TGCGCCAGCAGCTTACAGGGAGGATTTTACGAGCAGTACTTC. The chain links TRBV5-1 to TRBJ2-7; D may match TRBD1 or TRBD2 (6 bases each). Germline V gene data show CDR1 as SGHRS and CDR2 as YFSETQ. The CDR3 contains 14 residues. The ends were cut back, 2 bases at V and 4 bases at J, with 13 bases in the middle.

V gene TRBV18 combines with J gene TRBJ1-1, with D uncertain. Trimming stripped 1 base from V and 8 bases from J, with 8 bases between. The CDR3 is made up of 12 amino acids. Looked up from germline, CDR1 is KGHSH and CDR2 is LQKENI. CDR3 DNA sequence: TGTGCCAGCTCACCACAAGCGGTCGAAGCTTTCTTT. Residues: CASSPQAVEAFF.

The chain recombines TRBV12-5 with TRBJ1-5; maybe TRBD1 (5 bases). Germline lookup yields CDR1 LGHNT and CDR2 FRNRAP. Trimming removed 4 bases from V and 2 bases from J, with 6 bases in between. This CDR3 has 13 residues. The CDR3 spells CASGWDGNQPQHF. The CDR3, as DNA: TGTGCTAGTGGTTGGGACGGCAATCAGCCCCAGCATTTT. Based on the CDR3 plus reference TRBV12-5 and TRBJ1-5, the full variable domain is DARVTQTPRHKVTEMGQEVTMRCQPILGHNTVFWYRQTMMQGLELLAYFRNRAPLDDSGMPKDRFSAEMPDATLATLKIQPSEPRDSAVYFCASGWDGNQPQHFGDGTRLSIL.

The chain has TRBV7-2 and TRBJ1-2, with D tentatively TRBD1 (5 bases). CDR3 length: 14 amino acids. V lost 5 bases and J 4 bases, leaving 14 bases between the germline ends. The V gene's germline CDR1 is SGHTA and CDR2 FQGNSA. The CDR3 nucleotides read TGTGCCAGCAGCCCGGGACCTCTTGTCTATGGCTACACCTTC. Amino acids: CASSPGPLVYGYTF.

This chain links TRBV2 with TRBJ1-4; D gene unclear. The germline V and J ends were trimmed by 6 bases and 6 bases, with 14 bases remaining between them. The CDR3 runs 14 residues. Germline-derived CDR1 and CDR2 are SNHLY and FYNNEI. CDR3 in DNA: TGTGCCAGCAGGCTGGACGGGGTCGATGAAAAACTGTTTTTT. It codes for CASRLDGVDEKLFF. Full variable domain (missing parts from reference TRBV2 and TRBJ1-4): EPEVTQTPSHQVTQMGQEVILRCVPISNHLYFYWYRQILGQKVEFLVSFYNNEISEKSEIFDDQFSVERPDGSNFTLKIRSTKLEDSAMYFCASRLDGVDEKLFFGSGTQLSVL.

The rearrangement links TRBV24-1 to TRBJ2-3, with D unresolved. This CDR3 is built from 15 residues. Trimming removed 1 base from V and 1 base from J, with 8 bases in between. CDR1 and CDR2 (germline): KGHDR, SFDVKD. The CDR3 protein is CATSDFASGTDTQYF. The CDR3, as DNA: TGTGCCACCAGTGATTTCGCCTCCGGCACAGATACGCAGTATTTT.

The chain links TRBV18 to TRBJ2-1; D is possibly TRBD2 (5 bases). Trimming pared 4 bases from V and 3 bases from J, leaving 13 bases between. The CDR3 is 15 residues long. From germline, CDR1 is KGHSH and CDR2 LQKENI. The CDR3 sequence is CASSQGTGSYNEQFF. CDR3 bases: TGTGCCAGCTCACAGGGCACGGGAAGCTACAATGAGCAGTTCTTC.

The V and J genes are TRBV4-2 and TRBJ1-1; no clear D gene. Germline V CDR1 and CDR2: LGHNA, YNFKEQ. Trimming stripped 0 bases from V and 0 bases from J, with 8 bases between. This CDR3 comprises 15 residues. In DNA form, the CDR3 reads TGTGCCAGCAGCCAAGATCTTACGGTGAACACTGAAGCTTTCTTT. It translates to CASSQDLTVNTEAFF.

This clonotype turned up a few times. CDR3 in DNA: TGTGCCAGCAGTCTGACAGGGAATGGCTACACCTTC. Translation gives CASSLTGNGYTF. The chain uses TRBV28 and TRBJ1-2, with 7 bases that match TRBD1. The CDR3 consists of 12 residues. J was trimmed by 6 bases and V by 5 bases; bases with no gene match: 3. Per the germline V gene, CDR1 is MDHEN and CDR2 is SYDVKM.

The chain is built from TRBV6-5 and TRBJ2-7; 12 bases line up with TRBD2. The length of the CDR3 is 15 residues. Trimming cost V 0 bases and J 3 bases; bases outside gene matches: 0. Per the germline V gene, CDR1 is MNHEY and CDR2 is SVGAGI. The CDR3 reads CASSYSGLAGYEQYF. The CDR3 region has the DNA TGTGCCAGCAGTTACTCGGGACTAGCGGGCTACGAGCAGTACTTC.

CDR3 protein: CASSSTGILRLDYEQYF. CDR3 nucleotides: TGCGCCAGCAGCTCGACGGGCATCTTACGGCTAGACTACGAGCAGTACTTC. V and J are TRBV5-1 and TRBJ2-7; D is ambiguous. Per the germline V gene, CDR1 is SGHRS and CDR2 is YFSETQ. The CDR3 totals 17 residues. The V end was cut by 3 bases, the J end by 3 bases, with 22 bases between.

This clonotype was observed a few times. The V gene is TRBV5-1, the J gene TRBJ2-1; possible D gene TRBD1, 6 bases. Germline V gene sequence: CDR1 SGHRS, CDR2 YFSETQ. V lost 0 bases to trimming and J lost 6 bases, with 13 bases between them. CDR3 length: 15 residues. CDR3 in DNA: TGCGCCAGCAGCTTGGCTACTACCAGGGGCAATGAGCAGTTCTTC. Translated: CASSLATTRGNEQFF.

The CDR3 sequence: CASSLGLAWHEQFF. In DNA, the CDR3 is TGTGCCAGCAGCTTAGGGTTAGCGTGGCATGAGCAGTTCTTC. The chain combines TRBV7-3 with TRBJ2-1, with a tentative D call TRBD2 (5 bases). This CDR3 comprises 14 residues. The germline CDR1 and CDR2 sequences are SGHTA and FQGTGA. Trimming shortened V by 2 bases and J by 8 bases, and 13 bases separated the two germline ends. The full variable domain, completed using reference TRBV7-3 and TRBJ2-1, is GAGVSQTPSNKVTEKGKYVELRCDPISGHTALYWYRQSLGQGPEFLIYFQGTGAADDSGLPNDRFFAVRPEGSVSTLKIQRTERGDSAVYLCASSLGLAWHEQFFGPGTRLTVL.

This rearrangement joins TRBV28 to TRBJ2-7; weak D call: TRBD1 (7 bases). Trimming left V 5 bases short and J 5 bases short, with 19 bases between. Germline V CDR1 and CDR2: MDHEN, SYDVKM. This CDR3 comprises 15 residues. CDR3 loop: CASSTYRQGGHEQYF. In DNA form, the CDR3 reads TGTGCCAGCAGTACTTACAGACAGGGAGGCCACGAGCAGTACTTC.

As DNA, the CDR3 is TGCGCCAGCAGCTTGAAGACAGATACGCAGTATTTT. Amino acids: CASSLKTDTQYF. V is TRBV5-1 and J is TRBJ2-3; D uncertain. The CDR3 is 12 residues long. The germline V gene has CDR1 SGHRS and CDR2 YFSETQ. Trimming removed 1 base at V and 3 bases at J, with 3 bases between. The entire variable domain, with the rest obtained from reference TRBV5-1 and TRBJ2-3, is as follows: KAGVTQTPRYLIKTRGQQVTLSCSPISGHRSVSWYQQTPGQGLQFLFEYFSETQRNKGNFPGRFSGRQFSNSRSEMNVSTLELGDSALYLCASSLKTDTQYFGPGTRLTVL.

The genes are TRBV6-2 or TRBV6-3 and TRBJ2-7; 11 positions match TRBD1. From germline, CDR1 is MNHEY and CDR2 SVGEGT. The trim removed 6 bases at V and 7 bases at J, leaving 8 bases unmatched. The CDR3 consists of 14 residues. The CDR3 DNA sequence: TGTGCCAGCAGCCCAGGACAGGGGGCAAGGGAGCAGTACTTC. Protein product: CASSPGQGAREQYF.

The rearrangement uses TRBV6-1 and TRBJ2-5, with D possibly matching TRBD2 (5 bases). V lost 6 bases and J lost 3, with 17 bases in between. CDR3 length: 15 amino acids. Germline lookup yields CDR1 MNHNS and CDR2 SASEGT. CDR3 DNA: TGTGCCAGCAGGAAAGAACCCTGGGGAGAAGAGACCCAGTACTTC. Protein: CASRKEPWGEETQYF.

The chain uses TRBV19 and TRBJ2-4; the D gene is possibly TRBD1 (5 bases). V lost 3 bases and J lost 8, with 11 bases in between. Germline V CDR1 and CDR2: LNHDA, SQIVND (reference sequence). The CDR3 loop spans 13 amino acids. CDR3 amino acids: CASSMRQLDIQYF. The DNA for the CDR3 is TGTGCCAGTAGTATGCGACAGCTGGACATTCAGTACTTC.

This sequence joins TRBV5-4 and TRBJ2-7; D is perhaps TRBD2 (5 bases). CDR3 length equals 16 residues. Germline values: CDR1 SGHNT, CDR2 YYREEE (reference sequence). Deletions cut 0 bases from V and 0 bases from J, with 13 bases between. The DNA for the CDR3 is TGTGCCAGCAGCTTGGGGGTGGGAGCGGTCTCCTACGAGCAGTACTTC. Its translation: CASSLGVGAVSYEQYF.

The chain employs TRBV7-3 and TRBJ2-7; a possible D gene is TRBD1 (6 bases). The CDR3 contains 14 residues. V was trimmed by 2 bases and J by 5 bases, leaving 13 bases between them. The germline CDR1 and CDR2 sequences are SGHTA and FQGTGA. The CDR3 protein is CASSLSGTIHEQYF. Written as DNA, the CDR3 is TGTGCCAGCAGCTTATCCGGGACAATCCACGAGCAGTACTTC. Looking up the rest from reference TRBV7-3 and TRBJ2-7 gives the full variable domain: GAGVSQTPSNKVTEKGKYVELRCDPISGHTALYWYRQSLGQGPEFLIYFQGTGAADDSGLPNDRFFAVRPEGSVSTLKIQRTERGDSAVYLCASSLSGTIHEQYFGPGTRLTVT.

V is TRBV4-3 and J is TRBJ2-2; D ambiguous. The CDR3 runs to 15 residues. Trimming stripped 0 bases from V and 6 bases from J, with 11 bases between. Germline V gene data show CDR1 as LGHNA and CDR2 as YSLEER. CDR3 DNA sequence: TGCGCCAGCAGCCAAGACAGGATTCAGCCCGGGGAGCTGTTTTTT. Translated: CASSQDRIQPGELFF.

This clonotype was detected once. V and J are TRBV12-3 or TRBV12-4 and TRBJ2-7; D assignment may be TRBD1 or TRBD2 (5 bases each). The CDR3 has 15 residues. Trimming shortened V by 7 bases and J by 4 bases, and 20 bases separated the two germline ends. The CDR3 loop is CASNPGRTWTYEQYF. The CDR3 DNA reads TGTGCCAGCAACCCTGGACGGACATGGACTTACGAGCAGTACTTC.

This chain links TRBV3-1 with TRBJ2-5; 11 positions agree with TRBD2. The germline CDR1 and CDR2 sequences are LGHDT and YNNKEL (reference sequence). The CDR3 totals 17 residues. The V segment lost 0 bases and the J segment 4 bases; nucleotides outside the gene matches: 7. DNA of the CDR3: TGTGCCAGCAGCCAAGATATAGCGGGAGGGCCCGGAGAGACCCAGTACTTC. Translating it yields CASSQDIAGGPGETQYF.

The chain couples TRBV12-3 or TRBV12-4 to TRBJ1-1, with TRBD1 identical over 9 bases. The CDR3 spans 16 residues. Trimming took 4 bases from V and 3 from J; bases not matched to a gene: 9. The CDR3 bases are TGTGCCAGCAGTTCCACGACAGGGGGAGGGTACACTGAAGCTTTCTTT. Residues: CASSSTTGGGYTEAFF.